Each of the 27 T cell receptor beta chains below was sequenced from the same sample in a study of T cells in Graves' hyperthyroidism and ophthalmopathy. RNA transcripts gave rise to amplified TCR beta CDR3 regions. Researchers ran a first-round RT-PCR on the TCR CDR3 using the HTBI primer set. TCRdb re-called the multiplex PCR reads with MiXCR, one entry per CDR3 protein. The sample gives over 250,000 distinct CDR3 sequences, around 15% of which show up once; approximately 35% is in the top ten. Material for sequencing was blood. These receptors were collected from a woman aged 40 to 50 with Graves' ophthalmopathy.

This clonotype was picked up a small number of times. In nucleotides, the CDR3 is TGCGCCAGCAGCTTGGTTCCGGGGTTGGGTCAGCCCCAGCATTTT. Encoded protein: CASSLVPGLGQPQHF. V usage is TRBV5-1 and J usage is TRBJ1-5; D is ambiguous. Germline-derived CDR1 and CDR2 are SGHRS and YFSETQ. The CDR3 length is 15 residues. V dropped 0 bases and J dropped 6 bases, with 13 bases sitting between them.

This clonotype was seen many times. The gene calls are TRBV2 and TRBJ2-3, with 9 bases lining up with TRBD2. The CDR3 has 16 residues. Germline loops: CDR1 SNHLY, CDR2 FYNNEI. Unmatched junction bases numbered 9, after V lost 6 bases and J lost 2 bases. Here the CDR3 DNA reads TGTGCCAGCAGCGATACGCTAGCGGGACACACAGATACGCAGTATTTT. Translated, it gives CASSDTLAGHTDTQYF.

This clonotype has only one observation. V and J are TRBV7-9 and TRBJ2-1; 8 bases are a match to TRBD2. In germline, CDR1 is SEHNR, CDR2 FQNEAQ (reference sequence). The junction had 15 bases not matched to a gene; V was cut back by 8 bases and J by 15 bases. The CDR3 extends over 13 amino acids. The CDR3 spells CASVPDTGTRPFF. The CDR3 nucleotides read TGTGCCAGCGTCCCCGACACCGGGACTAGGCCGTTCTTC.

This clonotype was recorded at least ten times. This chain joins TRBV2 and TRBJ1-5; possible D gene TRBD1, 6 bases. The CDR3 extends over 16 amino acids. The ends were cut back, 1 base at V and 3 bases at J, with 13 bases in the middle. The germline CDR1 and CDR2 sequences are SNHLY and FYNNEI. The CDR3 loop reads CASSEGRGGFNQPQHF. The CDR3 nucleotides read TGTGCCAGCAGTGAAGGGAGGGGGGGTTTCAATCAGCCCCAGCATTTT.

Ten or more counts support this clonotype. The V call is TRBV29-1, the J call TRBJ1-5, with D possibly being TRBD1 (6 bases). Trimming cost V 6 bases and J 2 bases, with 11 bases left between them. The germline gives CDR1 SQVTM, CDR2 ANQGSEA. CDR3 length: 13 residues. CDR3 sequence: CSVQGYGNQPQHF. The CDR3 DNA reads TGCAGCGTCCAGGGGTACGGCAATCAGCCCCAGCATTTT.

This clonotype was seen many times. The gene calls are TRBV20-1 and TRBJ2-5, with 11 bases matching TRBD2. V trimming: 6 bases; J trimming: 2 bases; junction bases outside the gene matches: 11. The V gene's germline CDR1 is DFQATT and CDR2 SNEGSKA (reference sequence). The CDR3 extends over 16 amino acids. The CDR3 sequence is CSAFLTSGSHQETQYF. CDR3 DNA: TGCAGTGCATTCTTAACTAGCGGGAGTCATCAAGAGACCCAGTACTTC.

Ten or more counts support this clonotype. The chain joins TRBV27 to TRBJ2-7; TRBD2 matches 8 bases. V was pared by 6 bases and J by 3 bases, with 4 bases of the junction left unmatched. The germline V gene has CDR1 MNHEY and CDR2 SMNVEV (reference sequence). CDR3 size: 13 residues. The CDR3: CASSFTSGYEQYF. CDR3 bases: TGTGCCAGCAGCTTTACTAGCGGCTACGAGCAGTACTTC.

The chain carries TRBV6-1 and TRBJ1-2; D remains ambiguous. Trimming shortened V by 6 bases and J by 8 bases, and 16 bases separated the two germline ends. CDR1 and CDR2 (germline): MNHNS, SASEGT. The CDR3 has 13 amino acids. The CDR3 DNA reads as TGTGCCAGCAGCCCCCCCGGACGTGGAGGCTACACCTTC. Translated, it gives CASSPPGRGGYTF.

Many counts were recorded for this clonotype. The V gene is TRBV25-1, the J gene TRBJ2-7; 7 bases match TRBD1. Per the germline V gene, CDR1 is MGHDK and CDR2 is SYGVNS. The CDR3 has 15 residues. With V trimmed by 0 bases and J by 5 bases, 7 bases remained unmatched. The CDR3 loop reads CASSEYGQVLDEQYF. DNA for the CDR3: TGTGCCAGCAGTGAATATGGACAGGTTCTAGACGAGCAGTACTTC.

Ten or more counts support this clonotype. The chain is built from TRBV29-1 and TRBJ2-7; 8 positions agree with TRBD2. There are 15 residues in the CDR3. The trim removed 2 bases at V and 6 bases at J, leaving 12 bases unmatched. Germline V lookup: CDR1 SQVTM, CDR2 ANQGSEA. CDR3: CSVESPAGGPGEQYF. CDR3 bases: TGCAGCGTTGAAAGTCCGGCGGGGGGACCTGGCGAGCAGTACTTC.

This clonotype was seen ten or more times. The genes are TRBV20-1 and TRBJ1-5, with D unclear. Between the trimmed V and J ends, which lost 3 bases and 4 bases, there was a span of 10 bases. The germline gives CDR1 DFQATT, CDR2 SNEGSKA (reference sequence). The CDR3 runs to 13 residues. Written as DNA, the CDR3 is TGCAGTGCTAGCGGTCCGGGGAATCAGCCCCAGCATTTT. Its protein product is CSASGPGNQPQHF.

This clonotype was seen repeatedly, ten times or more. CDR3 sequence reads: CASSPRQGTSDTSNTGELFF. As DNA, the CDR3 is TGTGCCAGCAGCCCGCGACAGGGGACTAGCGACACCAGCAACACCGGGGAGCTGTTTTTT. The chain couples TRBV11-3 to TRBJ2-2; 10 bases are a match to TRBD2. The junction had 17 bases not matched to a gene; V was cut back by 5 bases and J by 2 bases. CDR1 SGHNT and CDR2 YENEEA come from the germline V gene. The CDR3 contains 20 residues.

This clonotype appeared many times. This chain links TRBV28 with TRBJ2-2; D remains unclear. CDR1 and CDR2 (germline): MDHEN, SYDVKM. Trimming cost V 7 bases and J 2 bases, with 5 bases left between them. The CDR3 sequence is 12 residues long. The CDR3 nucleotides read TGTGCCAGCACGAGAAACACCGGGGAGCTGTTTTTT. Its translation: CASTRNTGELFF.

This clonotype was found a few times. V and J are TRBV12-3 or TRBV12-4 and TRBJ1-4; D remains unclear. V lost 6 bases, J lost 3 bases, and 11 bases lay in between. The CDR3 totals 14 residues. The CDR3 DNA is TGTGCCAGCAGCCCACAATCGCCTAATGAAAAACTGTTTTTT. Translated, it gives CASSPQSPNEKLFF.

In DNA, the CDR3 is TGCAGTGCAACGCAGGGTACTGGAAACACCATATATTTT. It encodes CSATQGTGNTIYF. V is TRBV20-1 and J is TRBJ1-3; a possible D gene is TRBD1 (5 bases). The CDR3 covers 13 residues. Trimming left V 6 bases short and J 2 bases short, with 11 bases between. The germline gives CDR1 DFQATT, CDR2 SNEGSKA (reference sequence).

This clonotype appeared a few times. The rearrangement joins TRBV5-1 to TRBJ1-5; possibly TRBD1 for D (5 bases). V lost 4 bases and J 2 bases, leaving 19 bases between the germline ends. The CDR3 has 17 amino acids. Germline V lookup: CDR1 SGHRS, CDR2 YFSETQ. The CDR3 DNA follows: TGCGCCAGCAGCCCCGAGGGGCTAGTCCGGGGCAATCAGCCCCAGCATTTT. This encodes CASSPEGLVRGNQPQHF.

This clonotype was seen ten or more times. The chain recombines TRBV7-8 with TRBJ1-1; TRBD1 agrees at 7 bases. Germline V gene data show CDR1 as SGHVS and CDR2 as FQNEAQ. Germline trimming cut 2 bases from V and 0 bases from J; bases unmatched to any gene: 12. This CDR3 is 18 amino acids long. CDR3 loop: CASSLRTGSGGLNTEAFF. CDR3 coding DNA: TGTGCCAGCAGCTTAAGGACAGGAAGTGGAGGGCTGAACACTGAAGCTTTCTTT.

This clonotype was seen ten or more times. The rearrangement links TRBV20-1 to TRBJ1-2; D perhaps matches TRBD1 (5 bases). Germline-derived CDR1 and CDR2 are DFQATT and SNEGSKA (reference sequence). The CDR3 has 13 amino acids. Between the trimmed V and J ends, which lost 0 bases and 5 bases, there was a span of 10 bases. The CDR3 region has the DNA TGCAGTGCTAGAGAGCAGGCAGGGTATGGCTACACCTTC. Translated: CSAREQAGYGYTF.

V gene TRBV9 combines with J gene TRBJ1-5, with D unresolved. Germline V gene data show CDR1 as SGDLS and CDR2 as YYNGEE. CDR3 length: 14 amino acids. V was trimmed by 4 bases and J by 5 bases, leaving 13 bases between them. The CDR3 sequence: CASSPSDGDQPQHF. CDR3 DNA sequence: TGTGCCAGCAGCCCCTCGGACGGGGATCAGCCCCAGCATTTT.

This clonotype has at least ten counts. The chain recombines TRBV7-8 with TRBJ2-5, with 7 bases lining up with TRBD2. The CDR3 spans 14 residues. Unmatched junction bases numbered 5, after V lost 3 bases and J lost 4 bases. Germline CDR1 and CDR2: SGHVS and FQNEAQ. The CDR3 loop is CASSFKAGRETQYF. The CDR3 region has the DNA TGTGCCAGCAGCTTTAAAGCGGGGAGAGAGACCCAGTACTTC.

In this sample, this clonotype turned up many times. The chain couples TRBV10-3 to TRBJ1-5; no firm D call. Trimming removed 6 bases at V and 0 bases at J, with 12 bases between. The germline V gene encodes CDR1 ENHRY and CDR2 SYGVKD. CDR3 length: 15 residues. The CDR3 region has the DNA TGTGCCATCAGATTGGACGGCGATAGCAATCAGCCCCAGCATTTT. Its protein product is CAIRLDGDSNQPQHF.

This clonotype was picked up many times. V gene TRBV11-2 combines with J gene TRBJ2-5; 7 nucleotides match TRBD2. The germline V gene encodes CDR1 SGHAT and CDR2 FQNNGV. The length of the CDR3 is 14 residues. V gave up 5 bases and J gave up 0 bases; unmatched junction bases: 3. The CDR3 DNA sequence: TGTGCCAGCAGCCGAACTAGCGACCAAGAGACCCAGTACTTC. As protein: CASSRTSDQETQYF.

The chain uses TRBV5-1 and TRBJ2-5; D is unclear. Looked up from germline, CDR1 is SGHRS and CDR2 is YFSETQ. The CDR3 has 14 residues. V was trimmed by 0 bases and J by 4 bases, leaving 10 bases between them. CDR3 DNA: TGCGCCAGCAGCTTGGAGGCAGCAGGAGAGACCCAGTACTTC. Translating it yields CASSLEAAGETQYF.

The sample holds a few counts of this clonotype. This chain joins TRBV7-9 and TRBJ2-1, with 8 bases that match TRBD2. The V gene end was trimmed by 6 bases and the J gene end by 6 bases; junction bases not matched to a gene: 7. Germline V gene sequence: CDR1 SEHNR, CDR2 FQNEAQ (reference sequence). The CDR3 runs to 14 residues. This chain's CDR3 is CASRPTSGFNEQFF. Here the CDR3 DNA reads TGTGCCAGCAGGCCCACTAGCGGTTTCAATGAGCAGTTCTTC.

This clonotype was detected many times. V gene TRBV12-3 or TRBV12-4 combines with J gene TRBJ2-1; TRBD2 matches 10 bases. CDR3 length equals 18 residues. Trimming at V came to 3 bases and at J to 5 bases, leaving 13 bases not matched to a gene. The CDR3 is CASSFQRGGPGVHNEQFF. The CDR3 DNA reads as TGTGCCAGCAGTTTCCAGCGGGGGGGCCCAGGTGTCCACAATGAGCAGTTCTTC.

The chain employs TRBV2 and TRBJ2-7, with TRBD1 identical over 7 bases. The CDR3 runs to 14 residues. Trimming cost V 6 bases and J 6 bases; bases outside gene matches: 11. CDR1 and CDR2 (germline): SNHLY, FYNNEI. CDR3: CASRVDWGTVEQYF. DNA of the CDR3: TGTGCCAGCAGAGTAGACTGGGGGACAGTCGAGCAGTACTTC.

This clonotype was detected many times. The chain recombines TRBV19 with TRBJ2-2, with TRBD1 identical over 10 bases. V trimming: 3 bases; J trimming: 1 base; junction bases outside the gene matches: 5. In germline, CDR1 is LNHDA, CDR2 SQIVND (reference sequence). This CDR3 is 17 amino acids long. CDR3 residues: CASSIGTGALNTGELFF. The CDR3 bases are TGTGCCAGTAGTATTGGGACAGGGGCACTGAACACCGGGGAGCTGTTTTTT.